The rows below give T cell receptor beta chains drawn from one sample of a study of T cells in Graves' hyperthyroidism and ophthalmopathy. TCRdb re-derived calls from the multiplex PCR reads in MiXCR, one entry per CDR3 protein. In the table there are about 37,000 distinct CDR3 sequences, roughly 50% of which are singletons. Sequencing used blood. The receptors originated from a man aged 35-49 years with Graves' ophthalmopathy. CDR3s include the opening cysteine and the closing phenylalanine or tryptophan. The D gene is left open where the match is weak. For some rows the clone size is stated as once, few or many, or as a class when expanded; others skip it.

NA	once	TRBV9	TRBJ2-7	TGTGCCAGCAGCGTAAGTCACGGGAGACACTACGAGCAGTACTTC	CASSVSHGRHYEQYF
NA	NA	TRBV20-1	TRBJ2-3	TGCAGTGCTAGTAGGGACGTCAAGCAGTATTTT	CSASRDVKQYF
TRBD1	NA	TRBV20-1	TRBJ2-2	TGCAGTGCTATAAATATCCGGACAGGGGGCATCGATGAGCTGTTTTTT	CSAINIRTGGIDELFF
NA	NA	TRBV5-1	TRBJ1-4	TGCGCCAGCAGCCCTCGGCGGGCCGGGAGACTGTTTTTT	CASSPRRAGRLFF
TRBD1	NA	TRBV7-8	TRBJ1-4	TGTGCCAGCAGCTTTAGGGGGACAGGGGACAAACTGTTTTTT	CASSFRGTGDKLFF
TRBD1	many	TRBV6-5	TRBJ2-1	TGTGCCAGCAGTCCCCAGGGGGCAGTGTTGGGTGAGCAGTTCTTC	CASSPQGAVLGEQFF
NA	NA	TRBV3-2	TRBJ1-2	TGTGCCAGCAAACCTGGCTGGGGCTACACCTTC	CASKPGWGYTF
NA	many	TRBV4-2	TRBJ1-6	TGTGCCAGCAGCCAAGAATTCCAGGGGAATTCACCCCTCCACTTT	CASSQEFQGNSPLHF
NA	NA	TRBV5-4	TRBJ1-5	TGTGCCAGCAGCTTAGGGCCTGAAAATGAGCCCCAGCATTTT	CASSLGPENEPQHF
NA	medium-sized	TRBV7-2	TRBJ2-7	TGTGCCAGCAGCTCCTTCTCAACCTACGAGCAGTACTTC	CASSSFSTYEQYF
TRBD1	NA	TRBV7-2	TRBJ2-1	TGTGCCAGCAGTCCCGGGACAGGGGCTCTGAATGAGCAGTTCTTC	CASSPGTGALNEQFF
NA	medium-sized	TRBV20-1	TRBJ2-1	TGCAGTGTAGAACCTGGAAGGGAGGAGCAGTTCTTC	CSVEPGREEQFF
NA	many	TRBV14	TRBJ2-6	TGTGCCAGCAGCGAGCTACCGACAGGTGCTCTCTCTGGGGCCAACGTCCTGACTTTC	CASSELPTGALSGANVLTF
TRBD2	NA	TRBV20-1	TRBJ2-7	TGCAGTGCTATAGTTCCAATTGGGACTAGCGACCTATCCTACGAGCAGTACTTC	CSAIVPIGTSDLSYEQYF
NA	many	TRBV28	TRBJ1-2	TGTGCCAGCAGTGAACCACAGGGTGTGGGTGGTGGCTACACCTTC	CASSEPQGVGGGYTF
TRBD1	NA	TRBV12-3/TRBV12-4	TRBJ1-6	TGTGCCAGCAGCCAGAGACAGGGGGAGAATTCACCCCTCCACTTT	CASSQRQGENSPLHF
TRBD2	NA	TRBV19	TRBJ2-1	TGTGCCAGTCGTCCAGCGGGAGCCCCAGATACGCAGTTCTTC	CASRPAGAPDTQFF
NA	many	TRBV3-1	TRBJ2-6	TGTGCCAGCAGCCAAGATTGGGGCTCGTCTGGGGCCAACGTCCTGACTTTC	CASSQDWGSSGANVLTF
TRBD2	many	TRBV27	TRBJ2-1	TGTGCCAGCAGTCCCCTTGGGGGGGCCTACAATGAGCAGTTCTTC	CASSPLGGAYNEQFF
NA	NA	TRBV20-1	TRBJ1-1	TGCAGTGCTCCGAGTGCCTCTAGCGGGGGTCGCGTGAACACTGAAGCTTTCTTT	CSAPSASSGGRVNTEAFF
TRBD1	NA	TRBV20-1	TRBJ2-5	TGCAGTGCTAGAACCGGGACAGGGGATGAGACCCAGTACTTC	CSARTGTGDETQYF
TRBD2	NA	TRBV7-2	TRBJ2-5	TGTGCCAGCAGCTTCCCTAGCGGGGGGGCCATTGAGACCCAGTACTTC	CASSFPSGGAIETQYF
TRBD1	once	TRBV2	TRBJ2-7	TGCGCCAGCAGCCAAGGAGTTTCCGGGACAGACCCCTACGAGCAGTACTTC	CASSQGVSGTDPYEQYF
NA	many	TRBV7-9	TRBJ2-2	TGTGCCAGCAGCTTAGGAGTTAACAACGGGGAGCTGTTTTTT	CASSLGVNNGELFF
NA	once	TRBV7-9	TRBJ2-3	NA	CASSFYICSARDPADTQYF
NA	NA	TRBV25-1	TRBJ1-1	TGTGCCAGCCGTAGAAGGGGAGATCTCACTGAAGCTTTCTTT	CASRRRGDLTEAFF
NA	NA	TRBV7-6	TRBJ1-5	TGTGCTAGCAGTCCCAGACAGAGGGTTTGGAGCAATCAGCCCCAGCATTTT	CASSPRQRVWSNQPQHF
NA	once	TRBV4-1	TRBJ1-2	TGCGCCAGCAGCCCAACCATATTGCGCTACACCTTC	CASSPTILRYTF
TRBD2	many	TRBV25-1	TRBJ2-1	TGTGCCAGCAGTGAGACTAGCGGGGCCTACAATGAGCAGTTCTTC	CASSETSGAYNEQFF
TRBD2	NA	TRBV20-1	TRBJ2-1	TGCAGTGCCCCCCGTGGCGGGAGATGGGATGAGCAGTTCTTC	CSAPRGGRWDEQFF
NA	medium-sized	TRBV29-1	TRBJ1-4	TGCAGCGTACTACAGGGAGGGGGTGAAAAACTGTTTTTT	CSVLQGGGEKLFF
TRBD2	few	TRBV25-1	TRBJ2-1	TGTGCCAGCTCAGTACTAGCGTCTACCGGTGGCAATGAGCAGTTCTTC	CASSVLASTGGNEQFF
NA	once	TRBV5-6	TRBJ2-7	TGTGCCAGCAGCTTGTGGGGGGGGCCGTACGAGCAGTACTTC	CASSLWGGPYEQYF
TRBD1	NA	TRBV5-1	TRBJ2-1	TGTGCCAGCCTGAGACAGGGGAACCCCAATGAGCAGTTCTTC	CASLRQGNPNEQFF
TRBD2	NA	TRBV25-1	TRBJ2-1	TGTGCTAACAGCGGGAGGGCCCGTGGGTTGAATGAGCAGTTCTTC	CANSGRARGLNEQFF
NA	medium-sized	TRBV7-2	TRBJ2-3	TGTGCCAGCAGCTTATCGTCAGATACGCAGTATTTT	CASSLSSDTQYF